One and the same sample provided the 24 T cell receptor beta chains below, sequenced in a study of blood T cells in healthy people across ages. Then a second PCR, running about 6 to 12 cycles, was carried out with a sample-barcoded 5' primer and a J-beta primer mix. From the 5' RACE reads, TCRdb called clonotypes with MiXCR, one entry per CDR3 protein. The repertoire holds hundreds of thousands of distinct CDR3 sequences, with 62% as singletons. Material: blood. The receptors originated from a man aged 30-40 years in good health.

This chain's CDR3 is CASSSLPNTEAFF. The CDR3 DNA follows: TGTGCCAGCAGCTCCCTGCCGAACACTGAAGCTTTCTTT. The V gene is TRBV7-3, the J gene TRBJ1-1; D is unresolved. Deletions cut 4 bases from V and 1 base from J, with 7 bases between. Germline assignment: CDR1 SGHTA and CDR2 FQGTGA. The CDR3 consists of 13 residues. The whole variable domain, remainder taken from reference TRBV7-3 and TRBJ1-1, is GAGVSQTPSNKVTEKGKYVELRCDPISGHTALYWYRQSLGQGPEFLIYFQGTGAADDSGLPNDRFFAVRPEGSVSTLKIQRTERGDSAVYLCASSSLPNTEAFFGQGTRLTVV.

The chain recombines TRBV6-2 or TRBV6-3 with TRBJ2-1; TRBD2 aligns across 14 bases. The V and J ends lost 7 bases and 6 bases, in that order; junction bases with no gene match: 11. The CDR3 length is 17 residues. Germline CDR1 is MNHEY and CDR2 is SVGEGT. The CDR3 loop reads CASTTLRLAGGPNEQFF. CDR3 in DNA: TGTGCCAGCACTACACTTCGACTAGCGGGGGGGCCCAATGAGCAGTTCTTC.

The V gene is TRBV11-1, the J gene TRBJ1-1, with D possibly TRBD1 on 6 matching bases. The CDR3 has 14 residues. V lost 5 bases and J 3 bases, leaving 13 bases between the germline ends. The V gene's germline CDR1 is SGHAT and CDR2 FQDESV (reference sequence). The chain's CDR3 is CASSDGGADTEAFF. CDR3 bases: TGTGCCAGCAGCGACGGGGGGGCGGACACTGAAGCTTTCTTT.

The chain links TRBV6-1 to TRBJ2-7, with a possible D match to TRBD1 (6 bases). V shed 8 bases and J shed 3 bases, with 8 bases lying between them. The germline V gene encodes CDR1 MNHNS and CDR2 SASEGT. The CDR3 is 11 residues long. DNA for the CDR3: TGTGCCAGCGCCAGGGGCTACGAGCAGTACTTC. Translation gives CASARGYEQYF.

The CDR3 DNA sequence: TGCGCCAGCAGCCAAGGGGTTTACTCCTCGGAGACCCAGTACTTC. Translating gives CASSQGVYSSETQYF. The rearrangement uses TRBV4-3 and TRBJ2-5; no clear D. Per the germline V gene, CDR1 is LGHNA and CDR2 is YSLEER. This CDR3 is built from 15 residues. With 1 base removed from V and 5 bases from J, the gap between germline ends came to 14 bases.

The CDR3 region has the DNA TGTGCCAGCAGCTTGACGAGCGGGGTGAATGAGCAGTACTTC. Translation gives CASSLTSGVNEQYF. This sequence joins TRBV7-2 and TRBJ2-5; 7 bases fit TRBD2. The germline CDR1 and CDR2 sequences are SGHTA and FQGNSA. Trimming removed 3 bases from V and 11 bases from J; junction bases left unmatched: 12. The CDR3 contains 14 residues. The full variable domain, completed using reference TRBV7-2 and TRBJ2-5, is GAGVSQSPSNKVTEKGKDVELRCDPISGHTALYWYRQSLGQGLEFLIYFQGNSAPDKSGLPSDRFSAERTGGSVSTLTIQRTQQEDSAVYLCASSLTSGVNEQYFGPGTRLLVL.

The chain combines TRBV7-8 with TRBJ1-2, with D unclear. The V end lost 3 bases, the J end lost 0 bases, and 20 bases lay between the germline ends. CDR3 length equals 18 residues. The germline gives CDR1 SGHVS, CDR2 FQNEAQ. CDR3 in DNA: TGTGCCAGCAGCTTCTCCCGGTTGTCTCCGCAATCTAACTATGGCTACACCTTC. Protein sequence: CASSFSRLSPQSNYGYTF. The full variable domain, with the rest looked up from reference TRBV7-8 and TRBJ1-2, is GAGVSQSPRYKVAKRGQDVALRCDPISGHVSLFWYQQALGQGPEFLTYFQNEAQLDKSGLPSDRFFAERPEGSVSTLKIQRTQQEDSAVYLCASSFSRLSPQSNYGYTFGSGTRLTVV.

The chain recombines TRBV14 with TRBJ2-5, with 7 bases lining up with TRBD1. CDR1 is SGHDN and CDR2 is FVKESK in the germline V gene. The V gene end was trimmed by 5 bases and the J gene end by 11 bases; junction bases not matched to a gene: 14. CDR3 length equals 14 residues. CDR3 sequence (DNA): TGTGCCAGCAGCACCCGACAGGGCAAAGGGGAGCAGTACTTC. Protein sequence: CASSTRQGKGEQYF.

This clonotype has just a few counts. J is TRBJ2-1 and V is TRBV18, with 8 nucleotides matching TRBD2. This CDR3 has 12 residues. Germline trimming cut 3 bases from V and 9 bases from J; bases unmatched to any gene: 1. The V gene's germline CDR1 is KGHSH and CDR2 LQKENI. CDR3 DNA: TGTGCCAGCTCACCTACTAGCGGTGAGCAGTTCTTC. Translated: CASSPTSGEQFF.

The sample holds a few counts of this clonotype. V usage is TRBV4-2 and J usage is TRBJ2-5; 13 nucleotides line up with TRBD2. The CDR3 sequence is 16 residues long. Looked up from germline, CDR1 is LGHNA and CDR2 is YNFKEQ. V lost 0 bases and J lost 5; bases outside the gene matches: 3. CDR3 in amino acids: CASSQDGTSGDETQYF. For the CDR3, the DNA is TGTGCCAGCAGCCAAGATGGGACTAGCGGGGATGAGACCCAGTACTTC.

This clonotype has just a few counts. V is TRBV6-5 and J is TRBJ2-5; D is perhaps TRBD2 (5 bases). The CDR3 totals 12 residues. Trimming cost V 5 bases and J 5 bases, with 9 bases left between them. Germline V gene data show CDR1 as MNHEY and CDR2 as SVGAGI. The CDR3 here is CASSTGKETQYF. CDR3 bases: TGTGCCAGCAGTACGGGGAAGGAGACCCAGTACTTC.

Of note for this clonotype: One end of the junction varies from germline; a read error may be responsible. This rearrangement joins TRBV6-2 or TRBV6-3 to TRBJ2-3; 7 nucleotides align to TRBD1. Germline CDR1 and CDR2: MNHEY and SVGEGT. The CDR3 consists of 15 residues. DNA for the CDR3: TGTGCCGGCAGTTACTCAGGGACAGGCACAGATACGCAGTATTTT. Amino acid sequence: CAGSYSGTGTDTQYF.

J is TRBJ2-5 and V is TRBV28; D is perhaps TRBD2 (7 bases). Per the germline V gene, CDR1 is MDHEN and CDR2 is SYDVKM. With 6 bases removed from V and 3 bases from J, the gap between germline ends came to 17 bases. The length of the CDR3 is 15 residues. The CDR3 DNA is TGTGCCAGCAGCTCCGGGGGGCTAACGAAAGAGACCCAGTACTTC. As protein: CASSSGGLTKETQYF.

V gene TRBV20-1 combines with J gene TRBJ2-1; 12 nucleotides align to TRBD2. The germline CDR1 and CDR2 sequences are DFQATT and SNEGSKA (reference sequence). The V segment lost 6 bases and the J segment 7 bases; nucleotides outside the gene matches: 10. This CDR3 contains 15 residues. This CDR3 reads CSAVPLAGGPNEQFF. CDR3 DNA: TGCAGTGCCGTCCCGCTAGCGGGGGGGCCGAATGAGCAGTTCTTC.

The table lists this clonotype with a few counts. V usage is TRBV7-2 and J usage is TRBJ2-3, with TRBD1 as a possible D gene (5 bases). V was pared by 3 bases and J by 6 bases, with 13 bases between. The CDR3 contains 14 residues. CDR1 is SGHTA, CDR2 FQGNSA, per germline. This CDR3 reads CASSLAGARDTQYF. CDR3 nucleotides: TGTGCCAGCAGCTTGGCTGGGGCACGGGATACGCAGTATTTT. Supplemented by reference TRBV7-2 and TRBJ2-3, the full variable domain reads GAGVSQSPSNKVTEKGKDVELRCDPISGHTALYWYRQSLGQGLEFLIYFQGNSAPDKSGLPSDRFSAERTGGSVSTLTIQRTQQEDSAVYLCASSLAGARDTQYFGPGTRLTVL.

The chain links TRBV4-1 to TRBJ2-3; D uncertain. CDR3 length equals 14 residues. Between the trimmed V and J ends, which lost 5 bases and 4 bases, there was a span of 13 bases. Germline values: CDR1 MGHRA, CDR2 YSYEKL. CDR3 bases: TGCGCCAGCAGCGGATCGACTCGGTCAGATACGCAGTATTTT. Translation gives CASSGSTRSDTQYF.

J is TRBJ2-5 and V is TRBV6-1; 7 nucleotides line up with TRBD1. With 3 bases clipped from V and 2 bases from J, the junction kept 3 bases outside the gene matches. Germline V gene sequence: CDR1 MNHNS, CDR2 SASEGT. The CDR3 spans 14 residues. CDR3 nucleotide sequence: TGTGCCAGCAGTGAGAGGGGGCTTCAAGAGACCCAGTACTTC. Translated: CASSERGLQETQYF.

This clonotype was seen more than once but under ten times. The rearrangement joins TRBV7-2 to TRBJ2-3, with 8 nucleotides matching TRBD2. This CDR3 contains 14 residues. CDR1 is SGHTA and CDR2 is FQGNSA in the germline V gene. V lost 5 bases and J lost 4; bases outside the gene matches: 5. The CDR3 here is CASSTGTSSDTQYF. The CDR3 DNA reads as TGTGCCAGCAGCACAGGGACTAGTTCAGATACGCAGTATTTT.

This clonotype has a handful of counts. In DNA, the CDR3 is TGTGCCAGCAGCTTAGTAGGGAAGGACAGAGCGATTCAGTACTTC. This translates into CASSLVGKDRAIQYF. The chain links TRBV7-2 to TRBJ2-4, with D tentatively TRBD1 (6 bases). This CDR3 spans 15 amino acids. Germline values: CDR1 SGHTA, CDR2 FQGNSA. Trimming took off 1 base at V and 10 bases at J, with 17 bases between the two ends.

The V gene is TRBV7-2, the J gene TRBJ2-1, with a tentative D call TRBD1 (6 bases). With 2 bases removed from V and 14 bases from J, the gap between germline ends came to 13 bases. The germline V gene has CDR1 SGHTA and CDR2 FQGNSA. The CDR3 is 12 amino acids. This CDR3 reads CASSLRGGVKFF. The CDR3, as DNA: TGTGCCAGCAGCTTACGAGGGGGAGTCAAGTTCTTC.

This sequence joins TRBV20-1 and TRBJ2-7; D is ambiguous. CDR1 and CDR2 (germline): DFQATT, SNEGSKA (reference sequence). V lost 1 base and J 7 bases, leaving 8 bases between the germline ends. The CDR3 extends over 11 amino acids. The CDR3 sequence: CSARVAWEQYF. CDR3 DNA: TGCAGTGCTAGAGTCGCTTGGGAGCAGTACTTC.

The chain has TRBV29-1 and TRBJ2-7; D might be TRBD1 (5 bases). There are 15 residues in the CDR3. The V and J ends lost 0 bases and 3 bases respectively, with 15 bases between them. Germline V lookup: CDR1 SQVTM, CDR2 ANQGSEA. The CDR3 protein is CSVEESGKDLYEQYF. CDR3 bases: TGCAGCGTTGAAGAATCAGGGAAAGATCTCTACGAGCAGTACTTC.

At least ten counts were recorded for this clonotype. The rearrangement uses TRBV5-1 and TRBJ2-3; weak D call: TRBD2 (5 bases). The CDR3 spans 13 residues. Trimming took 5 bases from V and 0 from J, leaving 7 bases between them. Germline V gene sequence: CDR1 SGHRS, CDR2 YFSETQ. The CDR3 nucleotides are TGCGCCAGCAGTAGCGCTAGCACAGATACGCAGTATTTT. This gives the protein CASSSASTDTQYF.

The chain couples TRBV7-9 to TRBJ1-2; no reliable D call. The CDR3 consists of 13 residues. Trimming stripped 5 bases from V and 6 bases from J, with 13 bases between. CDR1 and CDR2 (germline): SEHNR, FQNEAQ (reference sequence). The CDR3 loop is CASSLQTPNGYTF. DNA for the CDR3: TGTGCCAGCAGCCTCCAAACACCGAATGGCTACACCTTC.